This T cell receptor (beta chain) stems from a study of blood T cell repertoires in COVID-19. Across the study: COVID-19 samples collected from the United States, Italy and Spain covered acute and convalescent phases.

The data were produced by immunoSEQ multiplex PCR, yet TCRdb's version contains in-frame clones alone and is incomplete. The data show 90,000 to 120,000 clones, about 79% seen once. The CDR3 is 13 amino acids. Germline CDR1 and CDR2: GTSNPN and SVGIG (reference sequence). The V and J ends lost 1 base and 6 bases, in that order; junction bases with no gene match: 0. J is TRBJ1-6 and V is TRBV30; TRBD1 matches at 7 bases. This TCR came from a woman older than 75 with active or convalescent COVID-19. The sequenced material came from peripheral blood. DNA for the CDR3: TGTGCCTGGAGTGGACAGGGTAATTCACCCCTCCACTTT. Translating gives CAWSGQGNSPLHF.